This T cell receptor (beta chain) was identified during a study of T cell repertoires in cytomegalovirus infection. Points on this clonotype: Its antigen is unidentified.

One entry per CDR3 protein, called by TCRdb with MiXCR from the reads. The table records some 700,000 distinct CDR3 sequences, around 31% of them present only once. The CDR3 totals 12 residues. V gave up 3 bases and J gave up 5 bases, with 8 bases separating them. Germline V gene sequence: CDR1 SGHNT, CDR2 YYREEE (reference sequence). The clonotype originates from a human donor in good health (CMV status not recorded). Some clones in this sample may be carry-over from other donors' samples. The specimen comprised cultured PBMCs, sampled from culture after CMV antigen stimulation. The chain joins TRBV5-4 to TRBJ1-1; D remains ambiguous. The CDR3 region has the DNA TGTGCCAGCAGCTCGATAGGGACTGAAGCTTTCTTT. The encoded protein is CASSSIGTEAFF.